Below are 32 T cell receptor beta chains sequenced from a single sample in a study of T cells after yellow fever vaccination. Each CDR3 protein is one row after TCRdb ran MiXCR on the 5' RACE reads. This sample has some 240,000 distinct CDR3 sequences, with approximately 3.2% found just once. Here the sequenced sample was CD4+ T cells sorted from PBMCs, taken 10 days after the yellow fever booster vaccination. The receptors originated from a young man who received the YFV17D yellow fever vaccine.

This clonotype was observed a handful of times. The genes are TRBV6-5 and TRBJ1-1; possible D gene TRBD1, 5 bases. This CDR3 has 15 residues. Trimming removed 7 bases from V and 1 base from J, with 16 bases in between. The germline V gene encodes CDR1 MNHEY and CDR2 SVGAGI. The DNA of the CDR3 is TGTGCCAGCATTCCTACGGGGCTTGAGAACACTGAAGCTTTCTTT. This codes for CASIPTGLENTEAFF.

A few counts support this clonotype. The DNA for the CDR3 is TGCGCCAGCAGTTCTGGAGGGCATGGCTACACCTTC. Translated: CASSSGGHGYTF. The chain combines TRBV5-1 with TRBJ1-2; unclear D gene. Germline V gene lookup returns CDR1 SGHRS and CDR2 YFSETQ. CDR3 size: 12 residues. Trimming left V 5 bases short and J 6 bases short, with 11 bases between.

In this sample, this clonotype turned up many times. The chain couples TRBV11-2 to TRBJ1-2; no firm D call. The germline V gene has CDR1 SGHAT and CDR2 FQNNGV. The CDR3 runs to 12 residues. V lost 1 base and J 10 bases, leaving 10 bases between the germline ends. CDR3 DNA sequence: TGTGCCAGCAGCTTAGCCTGGCAGACCTACACCTTC. It translates to CASSLAWQTYTF.

This clonotype was picked up a small number of times. V and J are TRBV12-3 or TRBV12-4 and TRBJ2-1; D ambiguous. There are 15 residues in the CDR3. Trimming cost V 0 bases and J 2 bases, with 8 bases left between them. CDR3 DNA: TGTGCCAGCAGTTTAGCGGGGATAACCTACAATGAGCAGTTCTTC. It specifies CASSLAGITYNEQFF.

In this sample, this clonotype turned up many times. The V call is TRBV5-1, the J call TRBJ2-7; 9 bases agree with TRBD1. Germline CDR1 SGHRS, CDR2 YFSETQ. This CDR3 has 14 amino acids. After removal of 4 bases from V and 3 bases from J, the junction contained 5 bases not matched to a gene. CDR3 sequence: CASSPPGQGYEQYF. The CDR3 DNA follows: TGCGCCAGCAGCCCCCCGGGACAGGGCTACGAGCAGTACTTC. The full variable domain, completed using reference TRBV5-1 and TRBJ2-7, is KAGVTQTPRYLIKTRGQQVTLSCSPISGHRSVSWYQQTPGQGLQFLFEYFSETQRNKGNFPGRFSGRQFSNSRSEMNVSTLELGDSALYLCASSPPGQGYEQYFGPGTRLTVT.

This clonotype was counted at least ten times. The chain employs TRBV24-1 and TRBJ2-1; 9 nucleotides line up with TRBD1. The CDR3 covers 16 residues. The ends lost 2 bases at V and 8 bases at J; junction bases unmatched: 9. Germline assignment: CDR1 KGHDR and CDR2 SFDVKD. The CDR3 nucleotides read TGTGCCACCAGTGATTCCGGACAGGGGAGGGGGGATGAGCAGTTCTTC. Its translation: CATSDSGQGRGDEQFF.

This clonotype appeared many times. The chain has TRBV20-1 and TRBJ1-6; the match to TRBD1 covers 7 bases. This CDR3 region has 13 residues. J lost 10 bases, V lost 3 bases, and 6 bases had no gene match. Germline loops: CDR1 DFQATT, CDR2 SNEGSKA (reference sequence). Here the CDR3 DNA reads TGCAGTGCTAGGAGACAGGGAGGATCACCCCTCCACTTT. Protein: CSARRQGGSPLHF.

The CDR3 DNA follows: TGTGCCAGCAGTCCCAGCGCTGAAGCTTTCTTT. Protein product: CASSPSAEAFF. The chain recombines TRBV5-5 with TRBJ1-1, with no clear D. CDR1 and CDR2 from the germline V gene are SGHKS and YYEKEE (reference sequence). The germline V and J ends were trimmed by 5 bases and 6 bases, with 8 bases remaining between them. This CDR3 region has 11 residues.

This clonotype was counted many times. The gene calls are TRBV5-1 and TRBJ1-3; TRBD1 matches 8 bases. The J segment lost 0 bases and the V segment lost 0 bases, leaving 5 bases of the junction unmatched. The CDR3 is 17 residues long. Germline loops: CDR1 SGHRS, CDR2 YFSETQ. CDR3 DNA: TGCGCCAGCAGCTTGGTCGGGACAGGAAGCTCTGGAAACACCATATATTTT. Translation gives CASSLVGTGSSGNTIYF.

This clonotype was seen ten or more times. The chain joins TRBV5-1 to TRBJ1-1; D perhaps matches TRBD1 (6 bases). V lost 1 base, J lost 1 base, and 11 bases lay in between. The germline CDR1 and CDR2 sequences are SGHRS and YFSETQ. This CDR3 spans 15 amino acids. CDR3 amino acids: CASSLTAQGNTEAFF. The CDR3 nucleotides are TGCGCCAGCAGCTTGACAGCACAGGGGAACACTGAAGCTTTCTTT.

The rearrangement joins TRBV7-6 to TRBJ2-3, with no clear D. The length of the CDR3 is 13 residues. Germline V lookup: CDR1 SGHVS, CDR2 FNYEAQ. With 5 bases removed from V and 6 bases from J, the gap between germline ends came to 12 bases. CDR3: CASSIQHPDTQYF. As DNA, the CDR3 is TGTGCCAGCAGCATACAGCATCCGGATACGCAGTATTTT.

The J gene is TRBJ2-6, the V gene TRBV20-1; a possible D gene is TRBD1 (6 bases). Looked up from germline, CDR1 is DFQATT and CDR2 is SNEGSKA (reference sequence). Trimming left V 2 bases short and J 1 base short, with 12 bases between. CDR3 length: 16 amino acids. The CDR3 region is CSARLQGLSGANVLTF. CDR3 nucleotide sequence: TGCAGTGCTAGATTACAGGGCTTGTCTGGGGCCAACGTCCTGACTTTC.

The sample holds a few counts of this clonotype. The chain joins TRBV20-1 to TRBJ2-1; 12 positions agree with TRBD2. The CDR3 totals 18 residues. V shed 3 bases and J 1 base; nucleotides not matched to a gene: 10. Germline V gene lookup returns CDR1 DFQATT and CDR2 SNEGSKA (reference sequence). The CDR3 loop reads CSARDYPSGGGSYNEQFF. DNA of the CDR3: TGCAGTGCTAGGGACTACCCTAGCGGGGGGGGTTCCTACAATGAGCAGTTCTTC.

This clonotype came up a few times. The CDR3 reads CASSGTGHPNQPQHF. CDR3 nucleotides: TGTGCCAGCAGCGGAACGGGACACCCCAATCAGCCCCAGCATTTT. V and J are TRBV2 and TRBJ1-5; D possibly corresponds to TRBD1 (6 bases). V was cut by 6 bases and J by 3 bases, with 15 bases left in between. The CDR3 has 15 residues. Germline V gene lookup returns CDR1 SNHLY and CDR2 FYNNEI.

This clonotype was detected many times. This chain connects TRBV11-2 to TRBJ2-1, with 11 bases fitting TRBD2. CDR1 is SGHAT, CDR2 FQNNGV, per germline. After removal of 5 bases from V and 5 bases from J, the junction contained 5 bases not matched to a gene. CDR3 size: 15 residues. CDR3 in amino acids: CASSQGLAAHNEQFF. CDR3 nucleotide sequence: TGTGCCAGCAGCCAGGGACTAGCGGCCCACAATGAGCAGTTCTTC. The full variable domain, its missing parts supplied by reference TRBV11-2 and TRBJ2-1, is EAGVAQSPRYKIIEKRQSVAFWCNPISGHATLYWYQQILGQGPKLLIQFQNNGVVDDSQLPKDRFSAERLKGVDSTLKIQPAKLEDSAVYLCASSQGLAAHNEQFFGPGTRLTVL.

The table lists this clonotype with many counts. The V call is TRBV5-1, the J call TRBJ2-1, with 9 bases aligning to TRBD2. The germline V gene has CDR1 SGHRS and CDR2 YFSETQ. The trim removed 5 bases at V and 8 bases at J, leaving 17 bases unmatched. This CDR3 is built from 17 residues. The CDR3 region has the DNA TGCGCCAGCAGTCGGGCGGGTAGCGGGGGTATATTAGATGAGCAGTTCTTC. It yields the protein CASSRAGSGGILDEQFF.

This clonotype was recorded many times. V usage is TRBV7-9 and J usage is TRBJ2-2; D ambiguous. The length of the CDR3 is 16 residues. The V gene's germline CDR1 is SEHNR and CDR2 FQNEAQ (reference sequence). The V end was cut by 11 bases, the J end by 6 bases, with 25 bases between. The CDR3 reads CAVGQPSDGFAGELFF. DNA of the CDR3: TGTGCCGTCGGCCAACCCTCGGATGGCTTCGCCGGGGAGCTGTTTTTT. The full variable domain, its missing parts supplied by reference TRBV7-9 and TRBJ2-2, is DTGVSQNPRHKITKRGQNVTFRCDPISEHNRLYWYRQTLGQGPEFLTYFQNEAQLEKSRLLSDRFSAERPKGSFSTLEIQRTEQGDSAMYLCAVGQPSDGFAGELFFGEGSRLTVL.

This clonotype has a count of ten or more. The V call is TRBV20-1, the J call TRBJ2-5, with TRBD1 matching 7 bases. This CDR3 has 14 amino acids. From germline, CDR1 is DFQATT and CDR2 SNEGSKA (reference sequence). V shed 6 bases and J 2 bases; nucleotides not matched to a gene: 9. The CDR3 bases are TGCAGTGCAACAACCGGGACAGCACAAGAGACCCAGTACTTC. Amino acids: CSATTGTAQETQYF.

In this sample, this clonotype turned up many times. The genes are TRBV5-6 and TRBJ2-3, with a tentative D call TRBD1 (6 bases). CDR1 is SGHDT and CDR2 is YYEEEE in the germline V gene. Deletions cut 4 bases from V and 5 bases from J, with 11 bases between. This CDR3 has 13 amino acids. CDR3 region: CASSDTGRDTQYF. The CDR3 DNA reads as TGTGCCAGCAGCGACACAGGGAGAGATACGCAGTATTTT.

This clonotype was seen repeatedly, ten times or more. The chain uses TRBV7-9 and TRBJ1-1; a possible D gene is TRBD1 (5 bases). Trimming took 2 bases from V and 6 from J, leaving 7 bases between them. The germline V gene has CDR1 SEHNR and CDR2 FQNEAQ (reference sequence). This CDR3 is 12 amino acids long. CDR3 sequence (DNA): TGTGCCAGCAGCTTAACGGGGGCTGAAGCTTTCTTT. Residues: CASSLTGAEAFF.

V and J are TRBV6-2 or TRBV6-3 and TRBJ1-5, with TRBD1 as a possible D gene (5 bases). The CDR3 covers 15 residues. Germline V gives CDR1 MNHEY, CDR2 SVGEGT. V was pared by 7 bases and J by 7 bases, with 20 bases between. In DNA, the CDR3 is TGTGCCAGCACCCACTCCGGGACTCCTACCCAGCCCCAGCATTTT. Protein product: CASTHSGTPTQPQHF.

This clonotype was found a few times. The chain has TRBV4-2 and TRBJ1-1, with D possibly matching TRBD1 (6 bases). V was trimmed by 3 bases and J by 5 bases, leaving 13 bases between them. There are 14 residues in the CDR3. CDR1 LGHNA and CDR2 YNFKEQ come from the germline V gene. The CDR3 region has the DNA TGTGCCAGCAGCCACACAGGGAAGGTTACTGAAGCTTTCTTT. Its protein product is CASSHTGKVTEAFF.

This clonotype was observed a few times. This rearrangement joins TRBV30 to TRBJ1-5, with D tentatively TRBD1 (5 bases). This CDR3 contains 12 residues. V lost 3 bases and J lost 9, with 12 bases in between. CDR1 is GTSNPN and CDR2 is SVGIG in the germline V gene (reference sequence). The CDR3 region has the DNA TGTGCCTGGAGCCTCCCAGGGAGGCCCCAGCATTTT. Translating gives CAWSLPGRPQHF.

This clonotype showed up many times. The chain combines TRBV12-3 or TRBV12-4 with TRBJ2-1, with TRBD2 matching 10 bases. The CDR3 consists of 16 residues. J was trimmed by 2 bases and V by 6 bases; bases with no gene match: 7. CDR3 amino acids: CASSTGAGGPYNEQFF. The CDR3 coding sequence is TGTGCCAGCAGCACCGGAGCGGGGGGGCCCTACAATGAGCAGTTCTTC.

J is TRBJ2-7 and V is TRBV28; D gene uncertain. The CDR3 length is 11 residues. Germline V gene lookup returns CDR1 MDHEN and CDR2 SYDVKM. Trimming left V 10 bases short and J 0 bases short, with 7 bases between. The CDR3 bases are TGTGCCACGGGTTTCTCCTACGAGCAGTACGTC. This codes for CATGFSYEQYV.

This clonotype was seen ten or more times. The chain recombines TRBV20-1 with TRBJ2-2, with a possible D match to TRBD2 (7 bases). Looked up from germline, CDR1 is DFQATT and CDR2 is SNEGSKA (reference sequence). The CDR3 contains 14 residues. V was shortened by 8 bases and J by 4 bases, with 17 bases between the two germline ends. The CDR3 nucleotides are TGCAGTACAACGGTTGGGGGGGCCACCGGGGAGCTGTTTTTT. Its protein product is CSTTVGGATGELFF.

The V call is TRBV18, the J call TRBJ2-7; D is unresolved. This CDR3 spans 12 amino acids. The V end was cut by 2 bases, the J end by 4 bases, with 6 bases between. Germline V gives CDR1 KGHSH, CDR2 LQKENI. The CDR3 sequence is CASSPEQYEQYF. CDR3 coding DNA: TGTGCCAGCTCACCAGAACAGTACGAGCAGTACTTC.

In this sample, this clonotype turned up many times. The V gene is TRBV6-5, the J gene TRBJ1-1, with a possible D match to TRBD1 (5 bases). Trimming removed 2 bases from V and 4 bases from J, with 5 bases in between. This CDR3 region has 12 residues. Germline V gives CDR1 MNHEY, CDR2 SVGAGI. The DNA for the CDR3 is TGTGCCAGCAGTTACGGGGGCACTGAAGCTTTCTTT. It specifies CASSYGGTEAFF.

This clonotype came up a few times. This sequence joins TRBV15 and TRBJ2-7; TRBD2 aligns across 7 bases. The CDR3 covers 16 residues. Unmatched junction bases numbered 9, after V lost 1 base and J lost 3 bases. Germline assignment: CDR1 LNHNV and CDR2 YYDKDF (reference sequence). The DNA of the CDR3 is TGTGCCACCAGCAGAGTGGGGAGGGGATGGGTCTACGAGCAGTACGTC. It specifies CATSRVGRGWVYEQYV.

This clonotype was observed at least ten times. The chain is built from TRBV20-1 and TRBJ2-1; 14 bases are a match to TRBD2. V lost 3 bases to trimming and J lost 0 bases; unmatched junction nucleotides: 4. The CDR3 is made up of 17 amino acids. Germline CDR1 reads DFQATT; CDR2 reads SNEGSKA (reference sequence). This CDR3 reads CSASGTSGGPSYNEQFF. The CDR3 DNA reads TGCAGTGCTAGTGGGACTAGCGGGGGCCCCTCCTACAATGAGCAGTTCTTC.

This clonotype was seen at least ten times. The J gene is TRBJ1-2, the V gene TRBV7-9; the D is unclear. V lost 1 base to trimming and J lost 3 bases, with 6 bases between them. From germline, CDR1 is SEHNR and CDR2 FQNEAQ (reference sequence). CDR3 length: 13 residues. The CDR3 nucleotides are TGTGCCAGCAGCTTAGGCCCGGACTATGGCTACACCTTC. This codes for CASSLGPDYGYTF.

At least ten counts were recorded for this clonotype. The CDR3 DNA reads as TGTGCCAGCAGCTTAGTAGCGGGGGTGAGAGATACGCAGTATTTT. It yields the protein CASSLVAGVRDTQYF. This rearrangement joins TRBV7-2 to TRBJ2-3, with 9 bases fitting TRBD2. With V trimmed by 1 base and J by 5 bases, 4 bases remained unmatched. The V gene's germline CDR1 is SGHTA and CDR2 FQGNSA. The CDR3 runs to 15 residues. Full variable domain (remainder filled in from reference TRBV7-2 and TRBJ2-3): GAGVSQSPSNKVTEKGKDVELRCDPISGHTALYWYRQSLGQGLEFLIYFQGNSAPDKSGLPSDRFSAERTGGSVSTLTIQRTQQEDSAVYLCASSLVAGVRDTQYFGPGTRLTVL.